These 14 T cell receptor beta chains were sequenced from one sample in a study of shared clonotypes between healthy human individuals. Clones were read by immunoSEQ multiplex PCR, and TCRdb kept only the in-frame ones, dropping some. The repertoire consists of roughly 480,000 clones, with approximately 79% occurring once and the leading ten covering 12%. The sample consisted of PBMCs. These receptors all stem from a woman aged 40 to 49 in good health. Some clones in this sample may be carry-over from other donors' samples.

The V call is TRBV9, the J call TRBJ2-5; possibly TRBD1 or TRBD2 for D (5 bases each). Trimming pared 3 bases from V and 2 bases from J, leaving 17 bases between. The germline CDR1 and CDR2 sequences are SGDLS and YYNGEE. CDR3 length equals 16 residues. CDR3 protein: CASSGHSGTAQETQYF. The CDR3 coding sequence is TGTGCCAGCAGCGGGCACTCCGGGACCGCGCAAGAGACCCAGTACTTC.

The chain employs TRBV6-6 and TRBJ2-2; unclear D gene. The germline V gene encodes CDR1 MNHNY and CDR2 SVGAGI (reference sequence). CDR3 length: 14 amino acids. Between the trimmed V and J ends, which lost 2 bases and 8 bases, there was a span of 12 bases. CDR3 in amino acids: CASSYPADVGELFF. Here the CDR3 DNA reads TGTGCCAGCAGTTACCCCGCGGACGTAGGGGAGCTGTTTTTT.

This clone was counted ten times or more. The chain recombines TRBV9 with TRBJ2-5; the D gene is possibly TRBD2 (6 bases). CDR1 is SGDLS and CDR2 is YYNGEE in the germline V gene. V was shortened by 0 bases and J by 5 bases, with 14 bases between the two germline ends. The CDR3 loop spans 15 amino acids. The CDR3 sequence: CASSVGGGMMETQYF. The CDR3 DNA reads TGTGCCAGCAGCGTAGGGGGCGGGATGATGGAGACCCAGTACTTC.

The chain recombines TRBV4-1 with TRBJ2-7, with D maybe TRBD1 (6 bases). Germline V gene lookup returns CDR1 MGHRA and CDR2 YSYEKL. The V end was cut by 3 bases, the J end by 4 bases, with 10 bases between. The CDR3 runs 13 residues. CDR3 bases: TGCGCCAGCAGCCATCTCCAGGGGTACGAGCAGTACTTC. It is translated as CASSHLQGYEQYF.

The rearrangement uses TRBV7-9 and TRBJ2-7; 8 nucleotides align to TRBD1. V was pared by 2 bases and J by 1 base, with 7 bases of the junction left unmatched. CDR3 length: 16 residues. CDR1 is SEHNR, CDR2 FQNEAQ, per germline (reference sequence). The CDR3: CASSLPGTGRSYEQYF. CDR3 sequence (DNA): TGTGCCAGCAGCTTACCCGGGACAGGTAGATCCTACGAGCAGTACTTC.

CDR3 amino acids: CASSPSRTNTGELFF. Here the CDR3 DNA reads TGTGCCAGCTCACCGAGTCGGACGAACACCGGGGAGCTGTTTTTT. This rearrangement joins TRBV18 to TRBJ2-2; no clear D gene. The CDR3 covers 15 residues. Germline CDR1 and CDR2: KGHSH and LQKENI. V shed 3 bases and J shed 0 bases, with 8 bases lying between them.

J is TRBJ1-5 and V is TRBV28; 8 bases are a match to TRBD1. CDR1 and CDR2 from the germline V gene are MDHEN and SYDVKM. The CDR3 spans 14 residues. The V gene end was trimmed by 3 bases and the J gene end by 4 bases; junction bases not matched to a gene: 2. The CDR3 protein is CASSLTGVNQPQHF. DNA for the CDR3: TGTGCCAGCAGTTTGACAGGGGTAAATCAGCCCCAGCATTTT.

The chain is built from TRBV28 and TRBJ2-2; TRBD2 matches at 11 bases. The CDR3 consists of 17 residues. Germline values: CDR1 MDHEN, CDR2 SYDVKM. With 6 bases clipped from V and 4 bases from J, the junction kept 10 bases outside the gene matches. DNA of the CDR3: TGTGCCAGCAGGACGGGACTAGCGGCGCTAATCACCGGGGAGCTGTTTTTT. This gives the protein CASRTGLAALITGELFF.

The V gene is TRBV30, the J gene TRBJ2-3; the match to TRBD1 covers 9 bases. There are 15 residues in the CDR3. CDR1 and CDR2 (germline): GTSNPN, SVGIG (reference sequence). J was trimmed by 0 bases and V by 1 base; bases with no gene match: 2. In DNA form, the CDR3 reads TGTGCCTGGAGTGGAGGGACAGGGAGCACAGATACGCAGTATTTT. Translating it yields CAWSGGTGSTDTQYF.

V usage is TRBV6-4 and J usage is TRBJ2-2; D is undetermined. The V gene lost 6 bases and the J gene lost 0 bases, with 8 bases spanning the gap. Germline V gene data show CDR1 as MRHNA and CDR2 as SNTAGT. This CDR3 region has 14 residues. The CDR3, as DNA: TGTGCCAGCAGCTTAACGGCGAACACCGGGGAGCTGTTTTTT. Translated: CASSLTANTGELFF.

This sequence joins TRBV6-5 and TRBJ1-6; D perhaps matches TRBD1 (5 bases). With 7 bases removed from V and 1 base from J, the gap between germline ends came to 5 bases. Germline lookup yields CDR1 MNHEY and CDR2 SVGAGI. The CDR3 consists of 13 residues. CDR3 in amino acids: CASTGSYNSPLHF. The DNA of the CDR3 is TGTGCCAGCACAGGGTCCTATAATTCACCCCTCCACTTT.

The chain links TRBV10-2 to TRBJ2-5, with D unclear. The DNA end favors TRBJ2-7, so the J call may be wrong. CDR1 and CDR2 (germline): WSHSY, SAAADI. This CDR3 region has 14 residues. The CDR3 sequence is CASSESDGSYEQYF. For the CDR3, the DNA is TGCGCCAGCAGTGAGTCGGACGGTTCCTACGAGCAGTACTTC.

The V and J genes are TRBV7-9 and TRBJ2-7; D is perhaps TRBD1 or TRBD2 (6 bases each). The germline V gene has CDR1 SEHNR and CDR2 FQNEAQ (reference sequence). CDR3 length equals 16 residues. With 6 bases removed from V and 3 bases from J, the gap between germline ends came to 21 bases. The CDR3: CASRPTGTWEVYEQYF. CDR3 nucleotides: TGTGCCAGCAGGCCAACCGGGACATGGGAGGTCTACGAGCAGTACTTC.

The V call is TRBV2, the J call TRBJ2-5; 11 nucleotides line up with TRBD1. Germline loops: CDR1 SNHLY, CDR2 FYNNEI. V shed 7 bases and J 8 bases; nucleotides not matched to a gene: 12. This CDR3 contains 15 residues. CDR3 in DNA: TGTGCCAGCACCCCCCGGACAGGGGGCGCGACAACCCAGTACTTC. This translates into CASTPRTGGATTQYF.